The 2 T cell receptor beta chains below come from one sample, sequenced in a study of blood T cells in healthy people across ages. The second PCR ran about 6 to 11 cycles with a sample-barcoded 5' primer and J-beta primers. Using its own MiXCR run on the 5' RACE reads, TCRdb lists one record per CDR3 protein. The sample lists over a million distinct CDR3 sequences, approximately 38% seen once, with 7.9% in the top ten. Sequenced input: blood. Receptors originate from a young woman in good health.

The J gene is TRBJ1-1, the V gene TRBV7-9; D ambiguous. The CDR3 runs to 12 residues. Germline CDR1 is SEHNR and CDR2 is FQNEAQ (reference sequence). Trimming stripped 7 bases from V and 1 base from J, with 7 bases between. CDR3 sequence reads: CASIEGNTEAFF. The CDR3 coding sequence is TGTGCCAGCATCGAGGGGAACACTGAAGCTTTCTTT.

The chain has TRBV27 and TRBJ2-3; D may match TRBD1 or TRBD2 (5 bases each). Germline CDR1 MNHEY, CDR2 SMNVEV (reference sequence). This CDR3 contains 16 residues. The germline V and J ends were trimmed by 8 bases and 0 bases, with 18 bases remaining between them. Here the CDR3 DNA reads TGTGCCAGCGGGACGATAGAGGGGCCTAGCACAGATACGCAGTATTTT. This encodes CASGTIEGPSTDTQYF.